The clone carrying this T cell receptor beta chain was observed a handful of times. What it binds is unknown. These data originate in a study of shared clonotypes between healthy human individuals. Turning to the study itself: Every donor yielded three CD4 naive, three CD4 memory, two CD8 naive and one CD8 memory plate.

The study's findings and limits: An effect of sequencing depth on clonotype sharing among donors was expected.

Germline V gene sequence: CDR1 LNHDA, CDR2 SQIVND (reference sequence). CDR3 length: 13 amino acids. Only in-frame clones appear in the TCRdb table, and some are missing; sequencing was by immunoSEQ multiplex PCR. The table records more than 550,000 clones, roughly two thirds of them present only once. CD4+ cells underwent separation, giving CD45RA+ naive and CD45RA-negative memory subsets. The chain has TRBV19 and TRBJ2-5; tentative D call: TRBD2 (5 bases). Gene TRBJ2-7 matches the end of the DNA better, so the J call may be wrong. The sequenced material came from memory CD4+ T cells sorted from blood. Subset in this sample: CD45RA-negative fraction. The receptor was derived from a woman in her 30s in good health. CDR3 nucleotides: TGTGCCAGTAGGAGGACTTTAAACTACGAGCAGTACTTC. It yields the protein CASRRTLNYEQYF.